This TCR beta chain stems from a study of regulatory T cells in long-lasting Graves disease. General observations from the study: Thyroid tissue was not studied; only peripheral blood was. Preferential use of TRBV28, TRBJ1-2 and TRBJ2-5 was seen in persistent disease.

Comments on this clonotype: Its matching antigen is unknown.

This CDR3 region has 14 residues. Trimming left V 4 bases short and J 5 bases short, with 11 bases between. The time point here: newly diagnosed GD, antithyroid drugs for less than 3 months. Extracted RNA from PBMCs served as the source of the TCR library. CDR3 regions were amplified by Arm-PCR using iRepertoire HTBI primers to build TCR beta libraries. Via MiXCR, TCRdb re-called the multiplex PCR reads, giving one row per CDR3 protein. The sample has under 250,000 distinct CDR3 sequences; roughly a fifth are singletons. The same sample was also used in a study of T cells in Graves' hyperthyroidism and ophthalmopathy.

The receptor's source is a woman in her 30s with Graves disease. Specimen: peripheral blood mononuclear cells (PBMCs), collected at new diagnosis, from a patient treated with antithyroid drugs. The chain couples TRBV12-3 or TRBV12-4 to TRBJ1-4, with a tentative D call TRBD1 (5 bases). The CDR3 loop is CASSYGTLNEKLFF. The CDR3 region has the DNA TGTGCCAGCAGTTATGGGACTTTGAATGAAAAACTGTTTTTT.